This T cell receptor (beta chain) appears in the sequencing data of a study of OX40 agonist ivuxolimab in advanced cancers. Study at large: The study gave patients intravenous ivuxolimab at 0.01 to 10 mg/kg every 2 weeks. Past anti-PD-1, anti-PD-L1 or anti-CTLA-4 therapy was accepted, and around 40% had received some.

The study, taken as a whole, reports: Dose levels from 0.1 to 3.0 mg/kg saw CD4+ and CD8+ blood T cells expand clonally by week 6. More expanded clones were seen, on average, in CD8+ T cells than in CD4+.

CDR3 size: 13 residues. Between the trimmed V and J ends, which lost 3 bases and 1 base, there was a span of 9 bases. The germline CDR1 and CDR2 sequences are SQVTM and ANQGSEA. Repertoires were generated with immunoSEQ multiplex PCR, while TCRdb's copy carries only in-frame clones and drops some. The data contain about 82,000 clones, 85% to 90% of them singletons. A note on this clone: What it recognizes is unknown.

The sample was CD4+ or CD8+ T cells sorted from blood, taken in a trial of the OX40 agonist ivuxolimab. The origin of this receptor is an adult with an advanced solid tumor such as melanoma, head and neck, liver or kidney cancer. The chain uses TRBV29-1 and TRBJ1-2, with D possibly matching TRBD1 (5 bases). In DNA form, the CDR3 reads TGCAGCGTTGATTGGGGGGTTAACTATGGCTACACCTTC. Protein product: CSVDWGVNYGYTF.